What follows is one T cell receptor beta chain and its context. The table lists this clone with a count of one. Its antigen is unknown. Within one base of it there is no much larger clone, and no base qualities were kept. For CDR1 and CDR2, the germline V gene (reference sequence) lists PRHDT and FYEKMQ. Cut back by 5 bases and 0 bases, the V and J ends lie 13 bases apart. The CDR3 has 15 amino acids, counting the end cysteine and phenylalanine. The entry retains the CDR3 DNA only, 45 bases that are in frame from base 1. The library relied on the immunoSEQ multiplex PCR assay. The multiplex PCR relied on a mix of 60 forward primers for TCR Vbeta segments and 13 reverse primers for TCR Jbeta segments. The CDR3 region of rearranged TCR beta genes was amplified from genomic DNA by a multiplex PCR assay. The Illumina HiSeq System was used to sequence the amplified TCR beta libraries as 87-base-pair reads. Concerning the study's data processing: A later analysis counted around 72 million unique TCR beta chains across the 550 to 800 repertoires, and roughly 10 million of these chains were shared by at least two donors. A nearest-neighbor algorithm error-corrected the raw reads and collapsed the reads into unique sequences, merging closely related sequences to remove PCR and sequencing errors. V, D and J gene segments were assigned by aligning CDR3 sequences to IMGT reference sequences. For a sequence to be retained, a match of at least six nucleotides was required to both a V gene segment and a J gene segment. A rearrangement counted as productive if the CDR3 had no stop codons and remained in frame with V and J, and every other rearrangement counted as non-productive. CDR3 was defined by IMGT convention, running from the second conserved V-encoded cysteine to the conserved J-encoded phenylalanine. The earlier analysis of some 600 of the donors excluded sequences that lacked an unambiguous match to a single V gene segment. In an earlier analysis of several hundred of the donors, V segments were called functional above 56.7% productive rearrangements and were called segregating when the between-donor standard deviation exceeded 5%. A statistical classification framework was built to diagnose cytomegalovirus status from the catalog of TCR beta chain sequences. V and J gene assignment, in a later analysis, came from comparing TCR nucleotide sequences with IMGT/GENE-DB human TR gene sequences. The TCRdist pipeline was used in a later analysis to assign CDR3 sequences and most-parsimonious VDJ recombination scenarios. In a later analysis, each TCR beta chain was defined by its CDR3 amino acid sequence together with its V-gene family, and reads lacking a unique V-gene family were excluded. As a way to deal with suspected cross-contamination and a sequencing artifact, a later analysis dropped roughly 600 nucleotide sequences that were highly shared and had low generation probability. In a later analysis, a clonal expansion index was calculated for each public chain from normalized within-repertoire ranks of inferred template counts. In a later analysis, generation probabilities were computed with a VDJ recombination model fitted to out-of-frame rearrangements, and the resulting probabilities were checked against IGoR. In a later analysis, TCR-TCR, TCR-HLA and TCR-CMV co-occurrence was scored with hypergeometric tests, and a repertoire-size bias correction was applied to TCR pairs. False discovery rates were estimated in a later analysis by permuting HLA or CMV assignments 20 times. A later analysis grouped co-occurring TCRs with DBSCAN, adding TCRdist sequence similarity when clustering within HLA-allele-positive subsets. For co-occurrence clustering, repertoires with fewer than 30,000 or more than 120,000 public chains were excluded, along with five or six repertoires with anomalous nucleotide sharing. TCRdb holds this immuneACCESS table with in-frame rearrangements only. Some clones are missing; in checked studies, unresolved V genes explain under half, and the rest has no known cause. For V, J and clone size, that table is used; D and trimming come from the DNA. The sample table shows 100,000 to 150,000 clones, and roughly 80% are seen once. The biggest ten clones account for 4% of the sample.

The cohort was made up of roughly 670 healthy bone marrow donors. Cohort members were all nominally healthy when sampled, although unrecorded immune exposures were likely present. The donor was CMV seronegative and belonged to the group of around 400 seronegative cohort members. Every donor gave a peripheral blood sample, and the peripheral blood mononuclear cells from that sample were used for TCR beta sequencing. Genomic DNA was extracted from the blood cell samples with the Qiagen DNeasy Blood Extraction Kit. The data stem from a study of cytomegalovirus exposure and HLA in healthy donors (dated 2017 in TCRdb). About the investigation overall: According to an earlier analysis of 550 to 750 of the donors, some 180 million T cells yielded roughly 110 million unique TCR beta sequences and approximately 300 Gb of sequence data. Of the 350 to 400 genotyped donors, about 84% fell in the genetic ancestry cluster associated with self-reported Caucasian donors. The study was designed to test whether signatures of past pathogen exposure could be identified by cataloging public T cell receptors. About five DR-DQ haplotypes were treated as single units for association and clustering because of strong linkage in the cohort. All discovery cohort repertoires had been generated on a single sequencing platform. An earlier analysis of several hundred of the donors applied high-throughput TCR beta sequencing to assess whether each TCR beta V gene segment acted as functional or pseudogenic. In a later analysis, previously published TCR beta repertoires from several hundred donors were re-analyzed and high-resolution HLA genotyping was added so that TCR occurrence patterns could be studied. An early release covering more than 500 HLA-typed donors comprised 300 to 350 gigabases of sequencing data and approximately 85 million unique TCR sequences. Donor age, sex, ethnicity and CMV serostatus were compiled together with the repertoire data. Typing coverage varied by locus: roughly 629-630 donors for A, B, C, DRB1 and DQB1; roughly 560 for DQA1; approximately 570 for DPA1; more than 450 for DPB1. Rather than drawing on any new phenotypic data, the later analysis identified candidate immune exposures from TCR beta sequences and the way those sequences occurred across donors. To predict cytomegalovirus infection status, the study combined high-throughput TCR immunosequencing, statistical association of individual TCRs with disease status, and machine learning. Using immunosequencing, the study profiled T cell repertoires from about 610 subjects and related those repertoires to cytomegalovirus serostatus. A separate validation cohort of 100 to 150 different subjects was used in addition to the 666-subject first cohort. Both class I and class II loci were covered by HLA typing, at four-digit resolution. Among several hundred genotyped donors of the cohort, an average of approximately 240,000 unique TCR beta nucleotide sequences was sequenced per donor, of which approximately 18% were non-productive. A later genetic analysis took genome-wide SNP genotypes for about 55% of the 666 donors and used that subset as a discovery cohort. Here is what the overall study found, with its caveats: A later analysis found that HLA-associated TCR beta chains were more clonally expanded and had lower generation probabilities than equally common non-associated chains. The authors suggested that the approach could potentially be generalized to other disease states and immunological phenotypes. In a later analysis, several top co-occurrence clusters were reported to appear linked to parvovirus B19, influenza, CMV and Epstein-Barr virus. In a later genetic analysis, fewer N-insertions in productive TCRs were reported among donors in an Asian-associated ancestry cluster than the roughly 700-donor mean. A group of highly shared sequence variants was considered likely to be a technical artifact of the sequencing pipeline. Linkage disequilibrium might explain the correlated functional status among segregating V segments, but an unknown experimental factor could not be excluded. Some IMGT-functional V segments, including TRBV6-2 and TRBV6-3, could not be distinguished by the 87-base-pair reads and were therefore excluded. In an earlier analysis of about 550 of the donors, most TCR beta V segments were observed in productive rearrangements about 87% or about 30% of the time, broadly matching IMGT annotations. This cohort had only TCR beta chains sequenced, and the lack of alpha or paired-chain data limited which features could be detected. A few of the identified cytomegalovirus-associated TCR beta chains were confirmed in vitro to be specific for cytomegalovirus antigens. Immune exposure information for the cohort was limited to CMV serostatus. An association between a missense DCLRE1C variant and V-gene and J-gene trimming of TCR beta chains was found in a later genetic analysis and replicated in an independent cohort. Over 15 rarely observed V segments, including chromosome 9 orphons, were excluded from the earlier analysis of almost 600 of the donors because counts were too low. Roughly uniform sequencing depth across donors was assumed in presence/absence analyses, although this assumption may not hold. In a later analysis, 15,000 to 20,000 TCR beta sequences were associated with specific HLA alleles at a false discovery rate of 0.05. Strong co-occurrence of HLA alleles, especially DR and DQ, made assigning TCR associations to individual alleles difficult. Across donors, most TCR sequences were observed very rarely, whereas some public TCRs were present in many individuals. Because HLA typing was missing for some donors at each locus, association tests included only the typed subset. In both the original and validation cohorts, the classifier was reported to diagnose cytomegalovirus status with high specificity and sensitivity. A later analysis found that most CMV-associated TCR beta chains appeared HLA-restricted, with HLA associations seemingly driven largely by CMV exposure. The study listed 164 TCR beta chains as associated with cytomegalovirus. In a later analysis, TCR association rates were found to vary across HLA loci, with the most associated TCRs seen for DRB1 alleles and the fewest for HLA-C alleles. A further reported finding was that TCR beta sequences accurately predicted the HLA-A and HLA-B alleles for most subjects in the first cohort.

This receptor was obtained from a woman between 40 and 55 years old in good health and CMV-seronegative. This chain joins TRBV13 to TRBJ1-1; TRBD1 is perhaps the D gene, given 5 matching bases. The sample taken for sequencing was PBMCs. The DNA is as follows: TGTGCCAGCAGCGGGGGGATGTATATGAACACTGAAGCTTTCTTT. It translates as CASSGGMYMNTEAFF. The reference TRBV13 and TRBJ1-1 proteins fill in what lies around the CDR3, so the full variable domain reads AAGVIQSPRHLIKEKRETATLKCYPIPRHDTVYWYQQGPGQDPQFLISFYEKMQSDKGSIPDRFSAQQFSDYHSELNMSSLELGDSALYFCASSGGMYMNTEAFFGQGTRLTVV.